This entry lists 13 T cell receptor beta chains sequenced from one sample in a study of T-cell memory formation after mild COVID-19. MiXCR, run by TCRdb on the 5' RACE reads, gives a single entry per CDR3 protein. Of more than 400,000 distinct CDR3 sequences listed, 15% to 20% are singletons. The specimen was PBMCs or a T cell subset sorted from them (not recorded which). Receptors were obtained from an adult woman who had mild COVID-19 (a few samples of this study predate the infection). Cell type and time point are not known.

This clonotype occurred a few times. V is TRBV24-1 and J is TRBJ2-1; tentative D call: TRBD1 (5 bases). V was pared by 8 bases and J by 2 bases, with 12 bases between. There are 14 residues in the CDR3. Germline lookup yields CDR1 KGHDR and CDR2 SFDVKD. The DNA for the CDR3 is TGTGCCACCATTCCAGGGATTGCCTACAATGAGCAGTTCTTC. Its protein product is CATIPGIAYNEQFF.

This chain connects TRBV12-3 or TRBV12-4 to TRBJ2-2; 9 positions agree with TRBD2. V lost 4 bases, J lost 4 bases, and 10 bases stayed unmatched. The CDR3 runs 17 residues. This CDR3 reads CASSSERGVIFTGELFF. CDR3 DNA: TGTGCCAGCAGTTCGGAGCGGGGGGTCATATTCACCGGGGAGCTGTTTTTT.

This rearrangement joins TRBV6-1 to TRBJ1-2; D is unresolved. V lost 1 base and J lost 5, with 8 bases in between. Looked up from germline, CDR1 is MNHNS and CDR2 is SASEGT. CDR3 length: 13 amino acids. CDR3 residues: CASSEGYYYGYTF. CDR3 sequence (DNA): TGTGCCAGCAGTGAAGGCTACTATTATGGCTACACCTTC.

This clonotype occurred a few times. The chain joins TRBV6-5 to TRBJ2-7, with D maybe TRBD1 (7 bases). The CDR3 totals 16 residues. The ends were cut back, 0 bases at V and 3 bases at J, with 15 bases in the middle. Per germline, CDR1 MNHEY and CDR2 SVGAGI. CDR3 nucleotides: TGTGCCAGCAGTTACTCGATCAGGGGGGTAAACTACGAGCAGTACTTC. This codes for CASSYSIRGVNYEQYF.

Ten or more counts support this clonotype. This rearrangement joins TRBV7-2 to TRBJ2-1, with a weak D call TRBD1 (5 bases). This CDR3 region has 13 residues. Deletions cut 5 bases from V and 3 bases from J, with 8 bases between. Germline V lookup: CDR1 SGHTA, CDR2 FQGNSA. CDR3 residues: CASSPTVYNEQFF. In DNA form, the CDR3 reads TGTGCCAGCAGCCCGACAGTCTACAATGAGCAGTTCTTC.

The chain uses TRBV4-2 and TRBJ2-7; 7 bases match TRBD2. Germline lookup yields CDR1 LGHNA and CDR2 YNFKEQ. The CDR3 runs to 15 residues. V gave up 1 base and J gave up 6 bases; unmatched junction bases: 9. This CDR3 reads CASSQGGGRALEQYF. In nucleotides, the CDR3 is TGTGCCAGCAGCCAAGGGGGTGGGAGGGCCCTCGAGCAGTACTTC.

This clonotype was seen a handful of times. The rearrangement uses TRBV12-3 or TRBV12-4 and TRBJ1-3, with unresolved D. This CDR3 has 11 residues. V gave up 1 base and J gave up 9 bases, with 4 bases separating them. The CDR3 DNA reads as TGTGCCAGCAGTTTAGTGGGCACCATATATTTT. It encodes CASSLVGTIYF.

This clonotype has more than one count but fewer than ten. This chain connects TRBV20-1 to TRBJ2-7; no clear D. Germline V gene data show CDR1 as DFQATT and CDR2 as SNEGSKA (reference sequence). Trimming pared 6 bases from V and 3 bases from J, leaving 6 bases between. There are 10 residues in the CDR3. The CDR3 loop reads CSAADYEQYF. For the CDR3, the DNA is TGCAGTGCCGCGGACTACGAGCAGTACTTC.

This clonotype came up a few times. V is TRBV12-3 or TRBV12-4 and J is TRBJ2-5; the D is unclear. The CDR3 has 14 residues. V lost 3 bases, J lost 7 bases, and 15 bases lay in between. CDR3 sequence (DNA): TGTGCCAGCAGTTTGGGAACCGGCCGACCGACCCAGTACTTC. Its translation: CASSLGTGRPTQYF.

This clonotype was detected only a few times. This sequence joins TRBV9 and TRBJ2-3; 8 bases match TRBD2. Germline V CDR1 and CDR2: SGDLS, YYNGEE. CDR3 size: 16 residues. J was trimmed by 4 bases and V by 1 base; bases with no gene match: 8. DNA for the CDR3: TGTGCCAGCAGCGTAACGACCCGGGGGGGACCAGATACGCAGTATTTT. It yields the protein CASSVTTRGGPDTQYF.

The table lists this clonotype with a few counts. This chain joins TRBV12-3 or TRBV12-4 and TRBJ1-1; D gene uncertain. This CDR3 region has 12 residues. V lost 8 bases to trimming and J lost 7 bases, with 14 bases between them. Here the CDR3 reads CASLLGQVEAFF. CDR3 DNA: TGTGCCAGCCTATTAGGTCAGGTTGAAGCTTTCTTT.

This clonotype was seen a few times. The chain recombines TRBV12-3 or TRBV12-4 with TRBJ2-3, with D unclear. With 3 bases removed from V and 5 bases from J, the gap between germline ends came to 9 bases. The CDR3 totals 13 residues. CDR3 protein: CASSLIGRDTQYF. DNA for the CDR3: TGTGCCAGCAGTTTGATTGGAAGAGATACGCAGTATTTT.

In its sample, this clonotype was seen a few times. The V and J genes are TRBV6-5 and TRBJ2-1; D remains unclear. The CDR3 is 15 residues long. Germline lookup yields CDR1 MNHEY and CDR2 SVGAGI. V was shortened by 3 bases and J by 4 bases, with 13 bases between the two germline ends. The CDR3 spells CASSYDILGYNEQFF. DNA for the CDR3: TGTGCCAGCAGTTATGACATCCTTGGGTACAATGAGCAGTTCTTC.